This entry features one T cell receptor beta chain sequence. This entry is derived from a study of blood T cell repertoires in COVID-19. Study-level background: Acute and convalescent COVID-19 samples came from the United States, Italy and Spain. Sample material is recorded as cDNA or gDNA derived from T cells, B-cell-depleted T cells, or PBMCs.

Measured with immunoSEQ multiplex PCR; TCRdb has only the in-frame clones, and not every one. The profile shows about 120,000 clones, over 70% of them singletons. Sequences were obtained from peripheral blood. This clonotype was obtained from a man between 65 and 85 years old with acute or convalescent COVID-19.

CDR3 in amino acids: CASSQDHPAGGPYEQYF. The CDR3 DNA follows: TGTGCCAGCAGCCAAGATCACCCTGCGGGGGGCCCCTACGAGCAGTACTTC. The rearrangement joins TRBV14 to TRBJ2-7, with 8 nucleotides matching TRBD2. The CDR3 is 17 residues long. The germline V gene encodes CDR1 SGHDN and CDR2 FVKESK. V dropped 0 bases and J dropped 2; count of bases not matched to a gene: 9.